This T cell receptor (beta chain) originates from a study of monozygotic twins with inflammatory bowel disease. Findings and limits, study-wide: Individual T cell subtypes were not distinguishable.

CDR3 length equals 19 residues. In germline, CDR1 is MDHEN, CDR2 SYDVKM. TCRdb reprocessed the 5' RACE reads and reports one entry per CDR3 protein, with no DNA. In all, the sample yields some 190,000 distinct CDR3 sequences. As for this clonotype: Antigen: not known.

V and J are TRBV28 and TRBJ2-7; TCRdb indicates TRBD1, and absent DNA this call remains unverified. The source material was blood. The clonotype comes from a human donor with ulcerative colitis or Crohn's disease, or a healthy co-twin of an affected twin (not recorded which). The CDR3 sequence: CASSRLPGQGVGRSYEQYF.